This T cell receptor (beta chain) originates from a study of blood T cell repertoires in COVID-19. At the level of the study: Spain, Italy and the United States supplied samples that represented acute and convalescent COVID-19. PBMCs, B-cell-depleted T cells, or T cells provided the cDNA or gDNA that made up the material.

In the source study's methods: Estimation of nucleated cell counts relied on the amplification of reference gene primers. Using immunoSEQ multiplex PCR, the repertoire was profiled, and TCRdb retains in-frame clones only, with some absent. The V and J calls and clone size are taken from that table; D and trimming were inferred from the DNA. Here the sample spans more than 80,000 clones, around 88% being singletons. V trimming: 5 bases; J trimming: 10 bases; junction bases outside the gene matches: 12. Germline assignment: CDR1 SGHVS and CDR2 FNYEAQ. The CDR3 extends over 16 amino acids. The chain couples TRBV7-6 to TRBJ2-6; 9 bases fit TRBD1. Material: peripheral blood. The source of this sequence is a man aged 45-65 years with active COVID-19. This CDR3 is CASSPRTGATTNVLTF. The CDR3, as DNA: TGTGCCAGCAGCCCTCGGACAGGGGCAACCACAAACGTCCTGACTTTC. Full variable domain (outside the CDR3, taken from reference TRBV7-6 and TRBJ2-6): GAGVSQSPRYKVTKRGQDVALRCDPISGHVSLYWYRQALGQGPEFLTYFNYEAQQDKSGLPNDRFSAERPEGSISTLTIQRTEQRDSAMYRCASSPRTGATTNVLTFGAGSRLTVL.